Presented here are 8 T cell receptor beta chains from one specimen sequenced in a study of blood T cell repertoires in COVID-19. This table comes from immunoSEQ multiplex PCR, and its TCRdb copy is limited to in-frame clones, with some not included. Of 55,000 to 70,000 clones in the sample, around 90% were seen once. The sample comprised peripheral blood. These receptors came from a woman in her sixties with COVID-19, enrolled during active disease.

V gene TRBV4-3 combines with J gene TRBJ1-5; D is unresolved. The CDR3 runs 14 residues. Trimming removed 0 bases from V and 7 bases from J, with 10 bases in between. Germline CDR1 is LGHNA and CDR2 is YSLEER. In DNA, the CDR3 is TGCGCCAGCAGCCAAGAGATGGCGGGACAGCCCCAGCATTTT. Its protein product is CASSQEMAGQPQHF.

The chain uses TRBV19 and TRBJ1-5; D gene uncertain. Germline-derived CDR1 and CDR2 are LNHDA and SQIVND (reference sequence). The CDR3 has 14 amino acids. V was clipped by 3 bases and J by 6 bases, with 12 bases between them. The CDR3 DNA is TGTGCCAGTAGTATGGTGCAGGCGGGTCAGCCCCAGCATTTT. Its protein is CASSMVQAGQPQHF.

The chain recombines TRBV5-6 with TRBJ2-3; 9 bases are shared with TRBD1. The CDR3 length is 17 residues. The trim removed 2 bases at V and 5 bases at J, leaving 12 bases unmatched. CDR1 and CDR2 (germline): SGHDT, YYEEEE. CDR3 sequence: CASSLKGLGTGIDTQYF. The DNA of the CDR3 is TGTGCCAGCAGCTTAAAGGGGTTGGGGACAGGGATAGATACGCAGTATTTT.

The rearrangement links TRBV7-9 to TRBJ1-1; weak D call: TRBD1 (5 bases). The V gene lost 3 bases and the J gene lost 7 bases, with 12 bases spanning the gap. Germline values: CDR1 SEHNR, CDR2 FQNEAQ (reference sequence). The CDR3 sequence is 13 residues long. In nucleotides, the CDR3 is TGTGCCAGCAGCTTTGGGGGGACCGGTGAAGCTTTCTTT. It specifies CASSFGGTGEAFF.

This chain links TRBV7-9 with TRBJ1-2, with unresolved D. V gave up 4 bases and J gave up 3 bases, with 6 bases separating them. The CDR3 length is 12 residues. Germline-derived CDR1 and CDR2 are SEHNR and FQNEAQ (reference sequence). The CDR3 here is CASSSSDYGYTF. CDR3 nucleotides: TGTGCCAGCAGCTCCTCGGACTATGGCTACACCTTC.

The V and J genes are TRBV6-2 or TRBV6-3 and TRBJ1-1, with TRBD1 matching 10 bases. V dropped 5 bases and J dropped 8; count of bases not matched to a gene: 14. The CDR3 is 16 residues long. The germline CDR1 and CDR2 sequences are MNHEY and SVGEGT. This chain's CDR3 is CASSKNRDRGEAEAFF. DNA of the CDR3: TGTGCCAGCAGTAAAAATCGGGACAGGGGTGAGGCGGAAGCTTTCTTT.

The rearrangement uses TRBV19 and TRBJ2-1; the D is unclear. Germline assignment: CDR1 LNHDA and CDR2 SQIVND (reference sequence). V gave up 6 bases and J gave up 0 bases, with 12 bases separating them. This CDR3 contains 15 residues. CDR3 in DNA: TGTGCCAGTAGACAAATGGCAAGCTCCTACAATGAGCAGTTCTTC. Its translation is CASRQMASSYNEQFF.

CDR3 sequence: CASSRTGDNSPLHF. As DNA, the CDR3 is TGTGCCAGCAGCCGGACAGGGGATAATTCACCCCTCCACTTT. The chain combines TRBV9 with TRBJ1-6; 9 nucleotides agree with TRBD1. Germline CDR1 is SGDLS and CDR2 is YYNGEE. The CDR3 consists of 14 residues. The J segment lost 5 bases and the V segment lost 4 bases, leaving 1 base of the junction unmatched. The entire variable domain, with the rest obtained from reference TRBV9 and TRBJ1-6, is as follows: DSGVTQTPKHLITATGQRVTLRCSPRSGDLSVYWYQQSLDQGLQFLIQYYNGEERAKGNILERFSAQQFPDLHSELNLSSLELGDSALYFCASSRTGDNSPLHFGNGTRLTVT.